This TCR beta chain was obtained from a study of graft-versus-host responses after intestinal transplantation. The ends lost 5 bases at V and 2 bases at J; junction bases unmatched: 7. This CDR3 has 15 residues. CDR1 and CDR2 from the germline V gene are SGHKS and YYEKEE (reference sequence). The method was immunoSEQ multiplex PCR; TCRdb's version includes in-frame clones alone and lacks a portion of them. This sample has about 11,000 clones, with around three quarters found just once. This clone was seen more than once but under ten times. The authors processed graft tissue to release intraepithelial and lamina propria lymphocytes.

This sequence originates from a human patient who received an intestinal transplant, so some T cells may come from the graft donor. This chain joins TRBV5-5 and TRBJ2-1, with TRBD2 matching 7 bases. Sequencing was performed on ileum tissue, taken 23 days after intestinal transplant. The CDR3 DNA sequence: TGTGCCAGCAGGTTAAGCGGGACTACCTACAATGAGCAGTTCTTC. The encoded protein is CASRLSGTTYNEQFF.